This T cell receptor (beta chain) was sequenced during a study of cytomegalovirus exposure and HLA in healthy donors. Study-wide results and caveats: Other equally common chains were less clonally expanded than HLA-associated TCR beta chains, a later analysis showed.

Looked up from germline, CDR1 is SGHVS and CDR2 is FNYEAQ. The CDR3 is 16 residues long. The V and J ends lost 2 bases and 5 bases, in that order; junction bases with no gene match: 4. This clone was detected only once. Its matching antigen is unknown. PCR was performed using 60 Vbeta and 13 Jbeta primers. Clones were sequenced by immunoSEQ multiplex PCR, and TCRdb holds only the in-frame ones, with some missing. The sample has some 110,000 clones, roughly three quarters seen once. This TCR was recovered from a man aged 30-40 years in good health and CMV-seropositive. Sample: PBMCs. The gene calls are TRBV7-6 and TRBJ2-2; 11 bases are a match to TRBD2. The CDR3 loop is CASSLTPSGRTGELFF. The CDR3 nucleotides read TGTGCCAGCAGCTTAACGCCTAGCGGGAGGACCGGGGAGCTGTTTTTT.